This TCR beta chain comes out of a study of vaccination and CD4 T cells after COVID-19. Study details: Once diagnosed, patients had post-COVID samples drawn a median roughly 100 days later (range 35 to 161). Samples were taken after vaccination, a median of roughly 70 days after dose two, with a range of 14 to 241.

To note about this clonotype: Its antigen is as yet unknown.

The CDR3 has 14 amino acids. V lost 6 bases to trimming and J lost 9 bases, with 18 bases between them. CDR1 is SGHVS, CDR2 FNYEAQ, per germline. Sequenced with the Oncomine TCR Beta short-read assay was DNA taken from cultured CD4+ T cells. TCRdb fed the PCR reads into MiXCR, producing one record per CDR3 protein. Here the sample spans about 13,000 distinct CDR3 sequences, roughly 72% being singletons. As to treatment: roughly 10-day PBMC culture with coronavirus spike peptide pools or control peptides (ViraFEST assay). V is TRBV7-6 and J is TRBJ2-1; D may be TRBD2 (5 bases). The starting material was CD4+ T cells from blood, cultured in vitro, obtained after SARS-CoV-2 vaccination. The source of this sequence is a human donor who received a COVID-19 vaccine. Written as DNA, the CDR3 is TGTGCCAGCAGTTTGAGGACTCCCGGGCGTGAGCAGTTCTTC. It encodes CASSLRTPGREQFF.